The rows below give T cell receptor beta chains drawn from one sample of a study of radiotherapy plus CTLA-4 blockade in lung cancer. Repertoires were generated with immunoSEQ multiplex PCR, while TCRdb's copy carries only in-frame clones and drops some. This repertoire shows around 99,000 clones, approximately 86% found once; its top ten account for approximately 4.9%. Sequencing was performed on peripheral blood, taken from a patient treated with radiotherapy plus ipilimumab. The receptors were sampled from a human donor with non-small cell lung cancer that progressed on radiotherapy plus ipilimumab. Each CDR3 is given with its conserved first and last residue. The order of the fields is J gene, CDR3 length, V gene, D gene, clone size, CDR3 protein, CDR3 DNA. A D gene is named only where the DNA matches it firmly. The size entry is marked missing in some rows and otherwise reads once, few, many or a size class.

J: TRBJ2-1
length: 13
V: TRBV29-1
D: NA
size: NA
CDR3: CSVGARLSNEQFF
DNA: TGCAGCGTGGGGGCCCGTTTGAGTAATGAGCAGTTCTTC

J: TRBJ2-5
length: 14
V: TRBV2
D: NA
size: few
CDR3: CASTYLFREETQYF
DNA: TGTGCCAGCACTTATTTATTTAGGGAAGAGACCCAGTACTTC

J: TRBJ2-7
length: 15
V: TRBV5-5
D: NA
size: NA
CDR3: CASSSTGTAPYEQYF
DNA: TGTGCCAGCAGCTCCACCGGGACTGCCCCCTACGAGCAGTACTTC

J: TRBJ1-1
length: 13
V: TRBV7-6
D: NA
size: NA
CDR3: CASSFQLNTEAFF
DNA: TGTGCCAGCAGTTTTCAGTTGAACACTGAAGCTTTCTTT

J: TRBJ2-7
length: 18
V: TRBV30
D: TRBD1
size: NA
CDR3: CAWSEVETGGPSEDEQYF
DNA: TGTGCCTGGAGTGAGGTGGAGACAGGGGGTCCCTCGGAGGACGAGCAGTACTTC

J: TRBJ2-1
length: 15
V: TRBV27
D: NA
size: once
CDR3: CASAGGGSPYNEQFF
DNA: TGTGCCAGCGCCGGGGGTGGTTCCCCCTACAATGAGCAGTTCTTC

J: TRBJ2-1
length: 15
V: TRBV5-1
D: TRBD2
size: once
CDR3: CASRLAGGFYNEQFF
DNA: TGCGCCAGCAGACTAGCGGGAGGGTTCTACAATGAGCAGTTCTTC

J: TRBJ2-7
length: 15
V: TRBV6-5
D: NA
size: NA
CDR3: CASSYSMGGGYEQYF
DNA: TGTGCCAGCAGTTACTCGATGGGCGGAGGTTACGAGCAGTACTTC

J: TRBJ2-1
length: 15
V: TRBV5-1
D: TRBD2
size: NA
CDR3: CASSLTSGRGNEQFF
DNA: TGCGCCAGCAGCTTGACTAGCGGGAGGGGGAATGAGCAGTTCTTC

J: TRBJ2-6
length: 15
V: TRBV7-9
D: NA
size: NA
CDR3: CASSFWGAGANVPTF
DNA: NA

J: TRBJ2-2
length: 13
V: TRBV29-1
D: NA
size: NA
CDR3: CSVEDTNTGELFF
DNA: TGCAGCGTTGAAGATACGAACACCGGGGAGCTGTTTTTT

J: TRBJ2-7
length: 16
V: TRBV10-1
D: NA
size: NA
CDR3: CASSPPGTGLTYEQYF
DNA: TGCGCCAGCAGTCCTCCCGGAACGGGCCTGACCTACGAGCAGTACTTC

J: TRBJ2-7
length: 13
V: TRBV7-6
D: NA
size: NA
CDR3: CASSLAGTYEQYF
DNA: TGTGCCAGCAGCTTAGCGGGGACCTACGAGCAGTACTTC

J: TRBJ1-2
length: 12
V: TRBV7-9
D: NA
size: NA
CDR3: CASSPYLSGYTF
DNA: TGTGCCAGCAGCCCCTATTTGAGTGGCTACACCTTC

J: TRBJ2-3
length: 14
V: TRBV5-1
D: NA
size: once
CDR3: CASSLGPGRNTQYF
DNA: TGCGCCAGCAGCTTGGGCCCTGGACGCAATACGCAGTATTTT

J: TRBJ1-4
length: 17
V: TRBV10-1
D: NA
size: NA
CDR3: CASSEPALTELNEKLFF
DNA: TGCGCCAGCAGTGAGCCCGCATTGACGGAACTTAATGAAAAACTGTTTTTT

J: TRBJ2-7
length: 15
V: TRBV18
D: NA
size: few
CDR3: CASSPPRAAPYEQYF
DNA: TGTGCCAGCTCACCACCGAGAGCGGCCCCCTACGAGCAGTACTTC

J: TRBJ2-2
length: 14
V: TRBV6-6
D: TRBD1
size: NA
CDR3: CAGTGTGITGELFF
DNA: TGTGCCGGAACCGGGACAGGGATCACCGGGGAGCTGTTTTTT

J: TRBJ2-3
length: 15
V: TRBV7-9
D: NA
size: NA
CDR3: CASSLALAPTDTQYF
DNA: TGTGCCAGCAGCTTAGCGCTAGCCCCCACAGATACGCAGTATTTT

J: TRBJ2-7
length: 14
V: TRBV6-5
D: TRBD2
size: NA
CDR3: CASRRTSATYEQYF
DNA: TGTGCCAGCAGACGGACTAGCGCGACCTACGAGCAGTACTTC

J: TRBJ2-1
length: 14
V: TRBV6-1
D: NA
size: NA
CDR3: CASTGLSSYNEQFF
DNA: TGTGCCAGCACCGGCCTCAGCTCCTACAATGAGCAGTTCTTC

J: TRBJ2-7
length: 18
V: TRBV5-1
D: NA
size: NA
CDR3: CASSLGLVPTSSSYEQYF
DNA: TGCGCCAGCAGCTTGGGGCTAGTCCCAACCTCCTCCTCCTACGAGCAGTACTTC

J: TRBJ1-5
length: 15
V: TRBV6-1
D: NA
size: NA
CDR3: CASSVSRDANQPQHF
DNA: TGTGCCAGCAGTGTGAGCCGGGACGCTAATCAGCCCCAGCATTTT

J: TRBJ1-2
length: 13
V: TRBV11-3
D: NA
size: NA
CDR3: CASSVGANYGYTF
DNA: TGTGCCAGCAGCGTAGGGGCGAACTATGGCTACACCTTC

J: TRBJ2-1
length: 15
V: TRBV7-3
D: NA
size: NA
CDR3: CASSLLVGASNEQFF
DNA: TGTGCCAGCAGCTTATTAGTAGGGGCTTCCAATGAGCAGTTCTTC

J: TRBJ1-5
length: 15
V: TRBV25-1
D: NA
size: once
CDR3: CASSDRQNSNQPQHF
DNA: TGTGCCAGCAGTGATCGGCAGAATAGCAATCAGCCCCAGCATTTT

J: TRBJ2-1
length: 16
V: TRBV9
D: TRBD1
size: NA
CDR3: CASSQGPGGSRNEQFF
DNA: TGTGCCAGCAGTCAAGGGCCAGGGGGCTCCCGGAATGAGCAGTTCTTC

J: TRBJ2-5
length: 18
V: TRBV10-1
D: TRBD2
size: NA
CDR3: CASSPGTSGRARGGTQYF
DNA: TGCGCCAGCAGTCCGGGGACTAGCGGGAGGGCCCGGGGAGGGACCCAGTACTTC

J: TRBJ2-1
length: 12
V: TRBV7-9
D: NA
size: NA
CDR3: CASSYAGLEQFF
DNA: TGTGCCAGCAGCTATGCGGGGCTCGAGCAGTTCTTC

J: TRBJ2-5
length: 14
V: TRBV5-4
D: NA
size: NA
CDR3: CASSLGSQQETQYF
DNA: TGTGCCAGCAGCTTGGGGTCTCAGCAAGAGACCCAGTACTTC

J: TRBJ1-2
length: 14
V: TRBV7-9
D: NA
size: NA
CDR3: CASSLVSGRISYTF
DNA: TGTGCCAGCAGCTTAGTTTCAGGGCGGATTAGCTACACCTTC

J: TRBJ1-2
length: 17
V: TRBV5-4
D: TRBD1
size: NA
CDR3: CASSTSRDRSPAGGYTF
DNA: TGTGCCAGCAGCACCTCCCGGGACAGAAGCCCCGCGGGGGGCTACACCTTC